The 4 T cell receptor beta chains below were found in one sample sequenced in a study of cutaneous CD30+ T cell lymphoproliferative disorder and hepatitis E. The protocol was immunoSEQ multiplex PCR, while the TCRdb copy is restricted to in-frame clones and leaves out a portion. The profile shows about 7,700 clones, approximately 74% of them singletons. The sample comprised blood. Source of these receptors: a human donor with a cutaneous T cell lymphoproliferative disorder associated with hepatitis E virus.

The rearrangement uses TRBV7-8 and TRBJ2-2, with 8 positions matching TRBD1. The germline gives CDR1 SGHVS, CDR2 FQNEAQ. The CDR3 is 17 residues long. Trimming at V came to 0 bases and at J to 5 bases, leaving 8 bases not matched to a gene. CDR3 loop: CASSLAGQGAATGELFF. As DNA, the CDR3 is TGTGCCAGCAGCTTAGCGGGGCAGGGGGCCGCAACCGGGGAGCTGTTTTTT.

In DNA, the CDR3 is TGTGCCAGCTCACCACAGGGAGAGACCCAGTACTTC. Protein product: CASSPQGETQYF. This chain links TRBV18 with TRBJ2-5, with unresolved D. Germline CDR1 KGHSH, CDR2 LQKENI. The germline V and J ends were trimmed by 1 base and 4 bases, with 4 bases remaining between them. The length of the CDR3 is 12 residues.

J is TRBJ2-7 and V is TRBV19; 7 nucleotides align to TRBD1. Losses at the gene ends were 6 bases for V and 2 bases for J; bases not matched to a gene: 13. The V gene's germline CDR1 is LNHDA and CDR2 SQIVND (reference sequence). CDR3 length: 16 residues. CDR3 region: CASSSTRDSLTYEQYF. The CDR3 DNA follows: TGTGCCAGTAGCTCGACCCGGGACAGCCTTACCTACGAGCAGTACTTC. The variable domain in full, with the rest retrieved from reference TRBV19 and TRBJ2-7, is DGGITQSPKYLFRKEGQNVTLSCEQNLNHDAMYWYRQDPGQGLRLIYYSQIVNDFQKGDIAEGYSVSREKKESFPLTVTSAQKNPTAFYLCASSSTRDSLTYEQYFGPGTRLTVT.

The chain combines TRBV7-9 with TRBJ1-3; D is uncertain. The CDR3 covers 18 residues. V shed 7 bases and J shed 0 bases, with 22 bases lying between them. In germline, CDR1 is SEHNR, CDR2 FQNEAQ (reference sequence). The chain's CDR3 is CASNPKVNRPSSGNTIYF. The CDR3 DNA reads TGTGCCAGCAACCCTAAAGTAAATCGCCCGAGCTCTGGAAACACCATATATTTT.